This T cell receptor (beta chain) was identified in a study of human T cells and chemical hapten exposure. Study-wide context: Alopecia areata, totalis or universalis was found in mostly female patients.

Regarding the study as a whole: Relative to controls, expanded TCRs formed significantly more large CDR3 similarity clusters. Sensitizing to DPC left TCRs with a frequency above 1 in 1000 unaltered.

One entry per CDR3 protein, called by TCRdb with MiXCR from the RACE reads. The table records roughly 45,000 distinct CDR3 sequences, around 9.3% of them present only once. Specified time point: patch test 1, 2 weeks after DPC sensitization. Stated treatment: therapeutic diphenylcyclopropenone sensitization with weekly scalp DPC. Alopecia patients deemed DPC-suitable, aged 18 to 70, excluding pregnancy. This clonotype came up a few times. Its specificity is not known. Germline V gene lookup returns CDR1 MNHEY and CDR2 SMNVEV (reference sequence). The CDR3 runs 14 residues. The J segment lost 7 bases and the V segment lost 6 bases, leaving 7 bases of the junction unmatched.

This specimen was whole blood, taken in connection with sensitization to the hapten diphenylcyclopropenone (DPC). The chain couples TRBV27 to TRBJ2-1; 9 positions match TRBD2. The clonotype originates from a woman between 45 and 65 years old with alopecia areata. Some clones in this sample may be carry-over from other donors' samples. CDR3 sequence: CASRIAGERNEQFF. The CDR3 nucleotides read TGTGCCAGCAGAATAGCGGGAGAGAGAAATGAGCAGTTCTTC.